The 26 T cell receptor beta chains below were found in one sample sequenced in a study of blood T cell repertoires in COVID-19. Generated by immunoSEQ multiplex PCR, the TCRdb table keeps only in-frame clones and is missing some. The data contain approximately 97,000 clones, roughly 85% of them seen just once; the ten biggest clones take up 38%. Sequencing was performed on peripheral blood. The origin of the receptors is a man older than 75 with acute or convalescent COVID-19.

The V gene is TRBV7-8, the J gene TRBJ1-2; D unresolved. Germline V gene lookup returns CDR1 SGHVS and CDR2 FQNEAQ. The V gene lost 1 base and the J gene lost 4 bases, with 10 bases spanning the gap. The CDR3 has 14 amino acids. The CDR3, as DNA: TGTGCCAGCAGCTTAGTCTCGAGGTCCTATGGCTACACCTTC. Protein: CASSLVSRSYGYTF.

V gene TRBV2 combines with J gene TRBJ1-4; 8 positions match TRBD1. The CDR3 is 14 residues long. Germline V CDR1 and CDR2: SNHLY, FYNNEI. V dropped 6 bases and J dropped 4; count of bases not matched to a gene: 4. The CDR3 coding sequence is TGTGCCAGCAGGGAGACAGGGGTTAATGAAAAACTGTTTTTT. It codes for CASRETGVNEKLFF.

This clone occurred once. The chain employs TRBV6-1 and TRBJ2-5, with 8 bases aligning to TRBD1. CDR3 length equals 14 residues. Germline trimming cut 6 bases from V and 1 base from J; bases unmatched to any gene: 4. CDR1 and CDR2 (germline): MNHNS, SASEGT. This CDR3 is CASRPTGVQETQYF. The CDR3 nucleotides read TGTGCCAGCAGACCGACAGGGGTCCAAGAGACCCAGTACTTC.

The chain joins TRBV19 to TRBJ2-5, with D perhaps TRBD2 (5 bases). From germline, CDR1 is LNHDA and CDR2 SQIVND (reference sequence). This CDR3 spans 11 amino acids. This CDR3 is CATTRQETQYF. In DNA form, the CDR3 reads TGTGCAACCACTAGGCAAGAGACCCAGTACTTC.

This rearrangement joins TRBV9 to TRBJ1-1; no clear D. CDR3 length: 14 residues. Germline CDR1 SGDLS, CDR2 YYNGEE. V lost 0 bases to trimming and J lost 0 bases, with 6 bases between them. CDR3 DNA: TGTGCCAGCAGCGTAGCTTCAGTGAACACTGAAGCTTTCTTT. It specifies CASSVASVNTEAFF. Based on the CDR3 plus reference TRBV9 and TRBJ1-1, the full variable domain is DSGVTQTPKHLITATGQRVTLRCSPRSGDLSVYWYQQSLDQGLQFLIQYYNGEERAKGNILERFSAQQFPDLHSELNLSSLELGDSALYFCASSVASVNTEAFFGQGTRLTVV.

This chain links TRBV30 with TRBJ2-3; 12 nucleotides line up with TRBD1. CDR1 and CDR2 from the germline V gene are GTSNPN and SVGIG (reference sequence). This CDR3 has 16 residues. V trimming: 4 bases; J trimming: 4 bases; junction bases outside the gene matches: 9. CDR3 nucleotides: TGTGCCTGGAACCCCGGGACAGGGGGCGGGTCAGATACGCAGTATTTT. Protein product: CAWNPGTGGGSDTQYF.

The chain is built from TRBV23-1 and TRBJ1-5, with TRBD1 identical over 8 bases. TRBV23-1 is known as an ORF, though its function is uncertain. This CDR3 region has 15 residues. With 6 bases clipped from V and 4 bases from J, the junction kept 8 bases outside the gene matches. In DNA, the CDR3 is TGCGCCAGCAGCCCTGGGACAGGTGCAAATCAGCCCCAGCATTTT. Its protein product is CASSPGTGANQPQHF.

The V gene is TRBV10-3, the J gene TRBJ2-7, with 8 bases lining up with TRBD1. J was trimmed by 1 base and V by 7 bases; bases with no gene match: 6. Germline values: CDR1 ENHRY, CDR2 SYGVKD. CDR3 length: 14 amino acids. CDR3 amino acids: CAINQDRASYEQYF. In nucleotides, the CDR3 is TGTGCCATCAACCAGGACAGGGCTTCCTACGAGCAGTACTTC.

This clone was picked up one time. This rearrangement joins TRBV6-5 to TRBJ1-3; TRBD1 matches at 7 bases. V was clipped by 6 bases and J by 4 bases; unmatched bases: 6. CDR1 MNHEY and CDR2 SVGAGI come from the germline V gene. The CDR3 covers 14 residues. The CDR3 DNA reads TGTGCCAGCAGACGAGGACAGGAGGGAAACACCATATATTTT. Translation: CASRRGQEGNTIYF.

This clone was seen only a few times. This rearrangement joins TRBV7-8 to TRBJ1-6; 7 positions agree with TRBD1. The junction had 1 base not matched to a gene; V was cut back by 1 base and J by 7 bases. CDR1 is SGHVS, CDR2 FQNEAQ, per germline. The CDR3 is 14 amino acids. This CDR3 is CASSLVQGNSPLHF. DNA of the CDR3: TGTGCCAGCAGCTTAGTACAGGGGAATTCACCCCTCCACTTT.

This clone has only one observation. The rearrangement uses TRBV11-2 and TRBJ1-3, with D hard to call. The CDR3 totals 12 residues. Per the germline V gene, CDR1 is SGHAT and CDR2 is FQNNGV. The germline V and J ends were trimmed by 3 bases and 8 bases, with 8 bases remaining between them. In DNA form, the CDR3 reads TGTGCCAGCAGCTTTAGTGTAGACACCATATATTTT. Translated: CASSFSVDTIYF.

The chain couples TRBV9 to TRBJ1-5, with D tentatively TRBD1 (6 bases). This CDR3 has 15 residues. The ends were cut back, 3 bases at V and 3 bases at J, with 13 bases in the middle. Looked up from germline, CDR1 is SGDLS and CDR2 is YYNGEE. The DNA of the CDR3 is TGTGCCAGCAGCGCAGGGGACGGAACCAATCAGCCCCAGCATTTT. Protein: CASSAGDGTNQPQHF.

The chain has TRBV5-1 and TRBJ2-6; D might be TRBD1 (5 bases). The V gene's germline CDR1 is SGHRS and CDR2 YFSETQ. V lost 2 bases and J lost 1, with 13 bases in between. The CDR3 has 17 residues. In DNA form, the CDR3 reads TGCGCCAGCAGCTTACGGACAAGTTCATCTGGGGCCAACGTCCTGACTTTC. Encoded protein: CASSLRTSSSGANVLTF.

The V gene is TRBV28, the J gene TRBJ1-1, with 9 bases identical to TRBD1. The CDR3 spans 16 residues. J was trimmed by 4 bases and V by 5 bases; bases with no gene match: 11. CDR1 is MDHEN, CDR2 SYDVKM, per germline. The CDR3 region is CASSTSSGTGSTEAFF. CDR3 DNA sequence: TGTGCCAGCAGTACCTCCTCCGGGACAGGGTCCACTGAAGCTTTCTTT.

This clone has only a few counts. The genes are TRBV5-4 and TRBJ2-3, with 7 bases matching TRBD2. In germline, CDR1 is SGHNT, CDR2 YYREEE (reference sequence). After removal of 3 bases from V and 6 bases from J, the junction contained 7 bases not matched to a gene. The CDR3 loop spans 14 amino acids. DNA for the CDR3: TGTGCCAGCAGCTCCGGACTAGTATGGGATACGCAGTATTTT. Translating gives CASSSGLVWDTQYF. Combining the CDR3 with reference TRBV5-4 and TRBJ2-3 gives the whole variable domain ETGVTQSPTHLIKTRGQQVTLRCSSQSGHNTVSWYQQALGQGPQFIFQYYREEENGRGNFPPRFSGLQFPNYSSELNVNALELDDSALYLCASSSGLVWDTQYFGPGTRLTVL.

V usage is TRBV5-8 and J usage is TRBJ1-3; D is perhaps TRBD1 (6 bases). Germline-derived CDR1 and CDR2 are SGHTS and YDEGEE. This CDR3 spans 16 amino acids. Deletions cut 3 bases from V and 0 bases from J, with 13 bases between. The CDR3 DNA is TGTGCCAGCAGCTCAGGGGACCTTTACTCTGGAAACACCATATATTTT. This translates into CASSSGDLYSGNTIYF.

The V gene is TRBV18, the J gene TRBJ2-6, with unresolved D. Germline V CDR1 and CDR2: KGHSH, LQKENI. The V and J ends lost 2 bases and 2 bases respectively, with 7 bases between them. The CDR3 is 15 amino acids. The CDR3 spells CASSPKPAGANVLTF. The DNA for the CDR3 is TGTGCCAGCTCACCAAAACCAGCTGGGGCCAACGTCCTGACTTTC.

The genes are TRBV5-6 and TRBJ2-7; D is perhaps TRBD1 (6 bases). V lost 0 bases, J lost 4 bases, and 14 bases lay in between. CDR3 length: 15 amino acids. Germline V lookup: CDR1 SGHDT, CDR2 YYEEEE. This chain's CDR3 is CASSLAPGATYEQYF. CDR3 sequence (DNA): TGTGCCAGCAGCTTGGCGCCAGGGGCGACTTACGAGCAGTACTTC.

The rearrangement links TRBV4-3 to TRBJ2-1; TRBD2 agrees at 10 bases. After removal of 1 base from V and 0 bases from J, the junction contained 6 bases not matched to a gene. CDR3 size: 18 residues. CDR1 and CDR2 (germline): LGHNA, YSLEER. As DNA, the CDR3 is TGCGCCAGCAGCCAAGGGACTAGCGGTTTAAGCTCCTACAATGAGCAGTTCTTC. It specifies CASSQGTSGLSSYNEQFF.

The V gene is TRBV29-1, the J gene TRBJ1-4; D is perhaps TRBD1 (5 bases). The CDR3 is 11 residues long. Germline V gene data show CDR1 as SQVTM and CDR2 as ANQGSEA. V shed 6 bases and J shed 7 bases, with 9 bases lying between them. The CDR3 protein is CSVNQGEKLFF. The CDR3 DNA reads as TGCAGCGTAAACCAGGGTGAAAAACTGTTTTTT.

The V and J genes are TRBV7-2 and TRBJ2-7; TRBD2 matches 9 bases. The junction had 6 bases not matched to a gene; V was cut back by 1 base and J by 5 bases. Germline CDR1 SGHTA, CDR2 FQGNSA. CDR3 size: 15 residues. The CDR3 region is CASSLVGLAGHEQYF. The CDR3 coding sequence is TGTGCCAGCAGCTTAGTGGGACTAGCAGGCCACGAGCAGTACTTC.

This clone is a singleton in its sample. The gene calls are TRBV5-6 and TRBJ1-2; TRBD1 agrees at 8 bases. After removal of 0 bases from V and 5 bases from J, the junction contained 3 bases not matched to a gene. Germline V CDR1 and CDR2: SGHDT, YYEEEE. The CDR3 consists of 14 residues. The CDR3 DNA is TGTGCCAGCAGCTTGGCACAGGGGGTGTATGGCTACACCTTC. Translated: CASSLAQGVYGYTF.

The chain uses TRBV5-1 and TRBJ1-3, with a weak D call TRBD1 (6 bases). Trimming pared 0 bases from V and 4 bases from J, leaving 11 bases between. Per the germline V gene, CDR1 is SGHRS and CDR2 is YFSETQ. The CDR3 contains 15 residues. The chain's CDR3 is CASSLAGASGNTIYF. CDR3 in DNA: TGCGCCAGCAGCTTGGCAGGGGCTTCAGGAAACACCATATATTTT.

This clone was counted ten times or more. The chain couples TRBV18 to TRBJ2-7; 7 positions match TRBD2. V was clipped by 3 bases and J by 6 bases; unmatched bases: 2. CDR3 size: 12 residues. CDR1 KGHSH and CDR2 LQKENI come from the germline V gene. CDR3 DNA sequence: TGTGCCAGCTCACCTACGGGGGGCGAGCAGTACTTC. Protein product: CASSPTGGEQYF. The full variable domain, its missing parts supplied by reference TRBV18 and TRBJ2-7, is NAGVMQNPRHLVRRRGQEARLRCSPMKGHSHVYWYRQLPEEGLKFMVYLQKENIIDESGMPKERFSAEFPKEGPSILRIQQVVRGDSAAYFCASSPTGGEQYFGPGTRLTVT.

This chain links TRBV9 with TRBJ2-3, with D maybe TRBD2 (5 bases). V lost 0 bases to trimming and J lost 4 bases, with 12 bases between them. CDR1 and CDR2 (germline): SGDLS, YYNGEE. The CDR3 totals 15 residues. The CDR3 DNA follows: TGTGCCAGCAGCGTAGCTAGCCTAGCAGCAGATACGCAGTATTTT. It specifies CASSVASLAADTQYF.

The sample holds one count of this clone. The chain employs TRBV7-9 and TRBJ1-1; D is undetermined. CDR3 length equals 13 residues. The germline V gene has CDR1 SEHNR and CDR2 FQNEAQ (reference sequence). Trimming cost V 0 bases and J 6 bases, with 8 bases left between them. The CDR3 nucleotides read TGTGCCAGCAGCTTAGCGGCGGCTTCTGAAGCTTTCTTT. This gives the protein CASSLAAASEAFF.